The 6 T cell receptor beta chains listed next were all sequenced from one sample in a study of blood T cell repertoires in COVID-19. Using immunoSEQ multiplex PCR, the repertoire was profiled, and TCRdb retains in-frame clones only, with some absent. Here the sample spans a few hundred thousand clones, around 88% being singletons. The sequenced sample consisted of PBMCs or T cells enriched from blood (not recorded which). These receptors all stem from a woman in her 30s who had been exposed to COVID-19.

The DNA of the CDR3 is TGTGCCAGCACCCTAGGGACAGGGGACACCGGGGAGCTGTTTTTT. Protein: CASTLGTGDTGELFF. This chain connects TRBV2 to TRBJ2-2; the match to TRBD1 covers 10 bases. This CDR3 has 15 residues. J gave up 3 bases and V 7 bases, and 5 bases lay outside the gene matches. Germline lookup yields CDR1 SNHLY and CDR2 FYNNEI.

J is TRBJ1-5 and V is TRBV5-6; TRBD1 agrees at 8 bases. CDR3 length: 14 amino acids. J gave up 5 bases and V 4 bases, and 5 bases lay outside the gene matches. Germline assignment: CDR1 SGHDT and CDR2 YYEEEE. Written as DNA, the CDR3 is TGTGCCAGCAGCAGTACAGGGGGGGATCAGCCCCAGCATTTT. Amino acid sequence: CASSSTGGDQPQHF.

CDR3 residues: CASRLGTVNTGELFF. The CDR3 DNA reads TGTGCCAGCAGATTGGGGACAGTTAACACCGGGGAGCTGTTTTTT. This chain links TRBV2 with TRBJ2-2; 7 bases are a match to TRBD1. CDR3 size: 15 residues. With V trimmed by 6 bases and J by 2 bases, 6 bases remained unmatched. Per germline, CDR1 SNHLY and CDR2 FYNNEI.

The chain carries TRBV6-5 and TRBJ2-7; tentatively, D is TRBD1 (6 bases). V was trimmed by 2 bases and J by 2 bases, leaving 10 bases between them. The CDR3 has 14 amino acids. CDR1 is MNHEY and CDR2 is SVGAGI in the germline V gene. Here the CDR3 reads CASSYRDTTYEQYF. CDR3 DNA: TGTGCCAGCAGTTACCGGGACACCACCTACGAGCAGTACTTC.

The chain links TRBV27 to TRBJ1-2; TRBD1 matches at 7 bases. The CDR3 contains 14 residues. V was pared by 4 bases and J by 4 bases, with 6 bases of the junction left unmatched. Germline CDR1 and CDR2: MNHEY and SMNVEV (reference sequence). The CDR3 coding sequence is TGTGCCAGCAGTTACGCAGGGGGAAGCTATGGCTACACCTTC. It codes for CASSYAGGSYGYTF.

This clone was recorded only once. The V and J genes are TRBV3-1 (or the pseudogene TRBV3-2) and TRBJ2-6, with TRBD1 matching over 10 bases. J gave up 2 bases and V 2 bases, and 12 bases lay outside the gene matches. The CDR3 runs to 20 residues. Germline loops: CDR1 LGHDT, CDR2 YNNKEL (reference sequence). The CDR3 region is CASSQRGTGTGVTGANVLTF. The DNA of the CDR3 is TGTGCCAGCAGCCAAAGGGGAACCGGGACAGGGGTAACTGGGGCCAACGTCCTGACTTTC.